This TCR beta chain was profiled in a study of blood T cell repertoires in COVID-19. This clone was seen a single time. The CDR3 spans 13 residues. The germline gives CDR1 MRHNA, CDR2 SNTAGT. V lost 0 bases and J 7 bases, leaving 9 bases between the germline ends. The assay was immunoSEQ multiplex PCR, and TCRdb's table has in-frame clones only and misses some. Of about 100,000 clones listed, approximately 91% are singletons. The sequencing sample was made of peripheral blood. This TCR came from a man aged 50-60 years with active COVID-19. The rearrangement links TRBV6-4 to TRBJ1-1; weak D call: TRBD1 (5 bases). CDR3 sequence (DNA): TGTGCCAGCAGTGACTCGTCGACAGTTGAAGCTTTCTTT. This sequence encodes CASSDSSTVEAFF.